Listed below are T cell receptor beta chains from one sample, sequenced in a study of shared clonotypes between healthy human individuals. TCRdb's table, derived via immunoSEQ multiplex PCR, lists solely in-frame clones and lacks some. The top ten hold 0.05% to 0.07% of the sample, which has about 530,000 clones, roughly 95% seen once. Material: naive CD4+ T cells sorted from blood. These receptor sequences come from a woman in her 30s in good health. CDR3s include the opening cysteine and the closing phenylalanine or tryptophan. A D gene is named only where the DNA matches it firmly. A clone size is listed for some rows: how often the clone was seen (once, few, many), or a class if it is expanded.

j_gene: TRBJ2-1; v_gene: TRBV2; abundance: NA; d_gene: NA; CDR3aa: CASSDTSRINNEQFF; CDR3nt: TGTGCCAGCAGTGACACTAGCAGGATCAACAATGAGCAGTTCTTC
j_gene: TRBJ2-4; v_gene: TRBV6-6; abundance: NA; d_gene: TRBD2; CDR3aa: CASSSTGTSGNIQYF; CDR3nt: TGTGCCAGCAGCTCAACCGGGACTAGCGGAAACATTCAGTACTTC
j_gene: TRBJ2-2; v_gene: TRBV5-1; abundance: NA; d_gene: NA; CDR3aa: CASSLAKTAPTGELFF; CDR3nt: TGCGCCAGCAGCTTGGCCAAGACTGCGCCCACCGGGGAGCTGTTTTTT
j_gene: TRBJ2-1; v_gene: TRBV10-1; abundance: NA; d_gene: TRBD2; CDR3aa: CASSEQTGGSYNEQFF; CDR3nt: TGCGCCAGCAGTGAGCAAACGGGAGGCTCCTACAATGAGCAGTTCTTC
j_gene: TRBJ2-7; v_gene: TRBV28; abundance: NA; d_gene: TRBD2; CDR3aa: CASSLGLAGAQEQYF; CDR3nt: TGTGCCAGCAGCTTGGGGCTAGCGGGAGCCCAAGAGCAGTACTTC
j_gene: TRBJ2-3; v_gene: TRBV5-4; abundance: once; d_gene: TRBD1; CDR3aa: CASKGQGVDTQYF; CDR3nt: TGTGCCAGCAAGGGGCAGGGGGTGGATACGCAGTATTTT
j_gene: TRBJ2-3; v_gene: TRBV19; abundance: NA; d_gene: TRBD1; CDR3aa: CASTAPGTGGSRIRDTQYF; CDR3nt: TGTGCCAGTACCGCCCCCGGGACAGGGGGCTCCAGGATAAGAGATACGCAGTATTTT
j_gene: TRBJ2-7; v_gene: TRBV4-2; abundance: NA; d_gene: TRBD2; CDR3aa: CASSHRPEGRDRRYEQYF; CDR3nt: TGTGCCAGCAGCCATAGGCCCGAGGGGAGGGACCGTCGTTACGAGCAGTACTTC
j_gene: TRBJ2-3; v_gene: TRBV7-9; abundance: NA; d_gene: NA; CDR3aa: CASSPKGGSDTQYF; CDR3nt: TGTGCCAGCAGTCCCAAAGGGGGGTCGGATACGCAGTATTTT
j_gene: TRBJ1-1; v_gene: TRBV28; abundance: NA; d_gene: NA; CDR3aa: CASSRGNTEAFF; CDR3nt: TGTGCCAGCAGTAGGGGGAACACTGAAGCTTTCTTT
j_gene: TRBJ2-1; v_gene: TRBV18; abundance: few; d_gene: NA; CDR3aa: CASSPGYNEQFF; CDR3nt: TGTGCCAGCTCACCAGGGTACAATGAGCAGTTCTTC
j_gene: TRBJ2-1; v_gene: TRBV5-1; abundance: NA; d_gene: NA; CDR3aa: CASSLAGIASYNEQFF; CDR3nt: TGCGCCAGCAGCTTGGCGGGAATAGCATCCTACAATGAGCAGTTCTTC
j_gene: TRBJ1-1; v_gene: TRBV15; abundance: NA; d_gene: NA; CDR3aa: CATSRELPRSSGAFF; CDR3nt: TGTGCCACCAGCAGAGAACTACCCAGGAGCTCGGGAGCTTTCTTT
j_gene: TRBJ1-2; v_gene: TRBV11-2; abundance: NA; d_gene: TRBD1; CDR3aa: CASSLHPGQITNYGYTF; CDR3nt: TGTGCCAGCAGCTTACATCCGGGACAGATAACTAACTATGGCTACACCTTC
j_gene: TRBJ2-7; v_gene: TRBV6-1; abundance: NA; d_gene: NA; CDR3aa: CASSEFDSSLNYEQYF; CDR3nt: TGTGCCAGCAGTGAATTTGACAGTTCCCTGAACTACGAGCAGTACTTC
j_gene: TRBJ2-1; v_gene: TRBV5-1; abundance: NA; d_gene: TRBD1; CDR3aa: CASKRQGAYNEQFF; CDR3nt: TGCGCCAGCAAGCGACAGGGGGCCTACAATGAGCAGTTCTTC
j_gene: TRBJ1-1; v_gene: TRBV10-2; abundance: NA; d_gene: NA; CDR3aa: CASRSREAFF; CDR3nt: TGCGCCAGCAGATCAAGAGAAGCTTTCTTT
j_gene: TRBJ2-5; v_gene: TRBV4-1; abundance: NA; d_gene: TRBD2; CDR3aa: CASSQIGLAGVIQETQYF; CDR3nt: TGCGCCAGCAGCCAAATCGGACTAGCGGGAGTCATACAAGAGACCCAGTACTTC
j_gene: TRBJ2-3; v_gene: TRBV28; abundance: NA; d_gene: TRBD2; CDR3aa: CASSSRTSRNTDTQYF; CDR3nt: TGTGCCAGCAGTTCACGGACTAGCCGAAACACAGATACGCAGTATTTT
j_gene: TRBJ2-7; v_gene: TRBV21-1; abundance: NA; d_gene: NA; CDR3aa: CASSEYKNGTRSYEQYF; CDR3nt: TGTGCCAGCAGCGAATACAAAAACGGGACACGATCCTACGAGCAGTACTTC
j_gene: TRBJ2-5; v_gene: TRBV29-1; abundance: NA; d_gene: TRBD2; CDR3aa: CSVEKLAGGETQYF; CDR3nt: TGCAGCGTTGAAAAGCTAGCGGGTGGGGAGACCCAGTACTTC
j_gene: TRBJ2-3; v_gene: TRBV27; abundance: NA; d_gene: TRBD2; CDR3aa: CASSLSVVGGRSSDTQYF; CDR3nt: TGTGCCAGCAGTTTATCGGTGGTGGGCGGGAGGAGTTCAGATACGCAGTATTTT
j_gene: TRBJ2-7; v_gene: TRBV28; abundance: once; d_gene: TRBD1; CDR3aa: CASSRGQASREYEQYF; CDR3nt: TGTGCCAGCAGCCGTGGACAGGCCAGTCGCGAGTACGAGCAGTACTTC
j_gene: TRBJ2-4; v_gene: TRBV5-4; abundance: NA; d_gene: NA; CDR3aa: CASQVGDSAELAKNIQYF; CDR3nt: TGTGCCAGCCAGGTGGGGGACTCAGCGGAACTAGCCAAAAACATTCAGTACTTC
j_gene: TRBJ1-3; v_gene: TRBV4-1; abundance: NA; d_gene: NA; CDR3aa: CASSQDNRDPVNTIYF; CDR3nt: TGCGCCAGCAGCCAGGACAACAGGGACCCGGTTAACACCATATATTTT
j_gene: TRBJ1-2; v_gene: TRBV5-6; abundance: NA; d_gene: NA; CDR3aa: CASSSDGYGYTF; CDR3nt: TGTGCCAGCAGCTCGGACGGATATGGCTACACCTTC
j_gene: TRBJ2-7; v_gene: TRBV4-2; abundance: NA; d_gene: TRBD1; CDR3aa: CASSQPGQGAYEQYF; CDR3nt: TGTGCCAGCAGCCAACCGGGACAGGGGGCTTACGAGCAGTACTTC